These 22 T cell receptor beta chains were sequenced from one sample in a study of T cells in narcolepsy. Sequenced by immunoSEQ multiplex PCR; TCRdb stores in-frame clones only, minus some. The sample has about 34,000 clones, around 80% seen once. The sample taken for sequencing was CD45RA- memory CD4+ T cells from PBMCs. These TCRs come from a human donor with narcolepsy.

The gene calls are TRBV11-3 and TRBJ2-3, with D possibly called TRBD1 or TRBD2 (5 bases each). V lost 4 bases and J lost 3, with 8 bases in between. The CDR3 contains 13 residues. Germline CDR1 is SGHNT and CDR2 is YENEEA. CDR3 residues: CASSSRGTDTQYF. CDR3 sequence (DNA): TGTGCCAGCAGCTCGAGGGGAACAGATACGCAGTATTTT.

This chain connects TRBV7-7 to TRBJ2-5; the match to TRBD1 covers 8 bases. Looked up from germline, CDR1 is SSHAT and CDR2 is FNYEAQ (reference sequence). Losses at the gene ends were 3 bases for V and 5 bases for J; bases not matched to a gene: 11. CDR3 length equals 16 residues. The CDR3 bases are TGTGCCAGCAGCTTGGGCCCCAGGGGGCTGAGGGAGACCCAGTACTTC. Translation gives CASSLGPRGLRETQYF. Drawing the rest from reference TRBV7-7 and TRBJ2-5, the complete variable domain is GAGVSQSPRYKVTKRGQDVTLRCDPISSHATLYWYQQALGQGPEFLTYFNYEAQPDKSGLPSDRFSAERPEGSISTLTIQRTEQRDSAMYRCASSLGPRGLRETQYFGPGTRLLVL.

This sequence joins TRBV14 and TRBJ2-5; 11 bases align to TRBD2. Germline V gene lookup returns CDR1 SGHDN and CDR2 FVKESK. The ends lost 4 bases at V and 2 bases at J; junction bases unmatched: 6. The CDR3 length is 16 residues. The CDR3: CASSPGTSGTQETQYF. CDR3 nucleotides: TGTGCCAGCAGCCCTGGGACTAGCGGAACTCAAGAGACCCAGTACTTC. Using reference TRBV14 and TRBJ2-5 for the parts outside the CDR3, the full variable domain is EAGVTQFPSHSVIEKGQTVTLRCDPISGHDNLYWYRRVMGKEIKFLLHFVKESKQDESGMPNNRFLAERTGGTYSTLKVQPAELEDSGVYFCASSPGTSGTQETQYFGPGTRLLVL.

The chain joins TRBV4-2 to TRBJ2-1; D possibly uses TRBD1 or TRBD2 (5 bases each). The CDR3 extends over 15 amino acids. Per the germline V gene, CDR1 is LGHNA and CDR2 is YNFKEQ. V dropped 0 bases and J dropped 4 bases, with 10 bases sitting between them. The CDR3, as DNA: TGTGCCAGCAGCCAAGATCGGGGCGGGTACAATGAGCAGTTCTTC. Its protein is CASSQDRGGYNEQFF.

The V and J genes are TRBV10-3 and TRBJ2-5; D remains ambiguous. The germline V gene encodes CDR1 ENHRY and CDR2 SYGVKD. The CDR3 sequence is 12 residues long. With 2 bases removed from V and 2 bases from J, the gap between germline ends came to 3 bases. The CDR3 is CAISEGQETQYF. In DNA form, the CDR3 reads TGTGCCATCAGTGAGGGGCAAGAGACCCAGTACTTC.

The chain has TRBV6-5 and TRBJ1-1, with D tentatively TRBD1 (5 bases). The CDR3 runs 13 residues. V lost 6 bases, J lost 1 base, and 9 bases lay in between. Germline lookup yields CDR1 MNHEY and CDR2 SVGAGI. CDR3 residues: CASSATGNTEAFF. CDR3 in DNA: TGTGCCAGCAGCGCTACAGGGAACACTGAAGCTTTCTTT.

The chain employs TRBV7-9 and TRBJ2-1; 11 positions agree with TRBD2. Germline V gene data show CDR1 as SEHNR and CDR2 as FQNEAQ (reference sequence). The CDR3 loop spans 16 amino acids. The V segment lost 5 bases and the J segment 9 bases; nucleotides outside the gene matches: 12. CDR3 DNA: TGTGCCAGCAGCCCCCCAGTACTAGCGGGAGTTGGTGAGCAGTTCTTC. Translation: CASSPPVLAGVGEQFF.

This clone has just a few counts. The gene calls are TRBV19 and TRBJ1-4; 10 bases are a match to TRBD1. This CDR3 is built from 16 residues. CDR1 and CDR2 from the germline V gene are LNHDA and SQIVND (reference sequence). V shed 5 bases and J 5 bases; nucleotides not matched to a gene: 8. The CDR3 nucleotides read TGTGCCAGTAGTTTCTCCTCGGGACAGGGGAATGAAAAACTGTTTTTT. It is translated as CASSFSSGQGNEKLFF.

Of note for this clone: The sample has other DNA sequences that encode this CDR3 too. DNA for the CDR3: TGTGCCAGCAGCTTGGGTGGGGGGAGGAGCTCCTACAATGAGCAGTTCTTC. This translates into CASSLGGGRSSYNEQFF. V usage is TRBV5-4 and J usage is TRBJ2-1; D is perhaps TRBD2 (6 bases). The CDR3 covers 17 residues. Per the germline V gene, CDR1 is SGHNT and CDR2 is YYREEE (reference sequence). Trimming stripped 0 bases from V and 0 bases from J, with 13 bases between.

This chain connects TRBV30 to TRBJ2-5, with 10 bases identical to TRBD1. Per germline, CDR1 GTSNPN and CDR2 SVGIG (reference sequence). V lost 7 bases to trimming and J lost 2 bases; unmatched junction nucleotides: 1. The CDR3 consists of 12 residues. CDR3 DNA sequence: TGTGCCTTGGACAGGGGGCAAGAGACCCAGTACTTC. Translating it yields CALDRGQETQYF.

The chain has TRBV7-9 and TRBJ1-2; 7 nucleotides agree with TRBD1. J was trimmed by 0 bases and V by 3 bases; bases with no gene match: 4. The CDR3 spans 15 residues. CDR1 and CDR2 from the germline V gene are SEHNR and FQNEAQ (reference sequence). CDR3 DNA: TGTGCCAGCAGCTTCGGGCAGGGGGCTAACTATGGCTACACCTTC. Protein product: CASSFGQGANYGYTF. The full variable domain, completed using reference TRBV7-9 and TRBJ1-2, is DTGVSQNPRHKITKRGQNVTFRCDPISEHNRLYWYRQTLGQGPEFLTYFQNEAQLEKSRLLSDRFSAERPKGSFSTLEIQRTEQGDSAMYLCASSFGQGANYGYTFGSGTRLTVV.

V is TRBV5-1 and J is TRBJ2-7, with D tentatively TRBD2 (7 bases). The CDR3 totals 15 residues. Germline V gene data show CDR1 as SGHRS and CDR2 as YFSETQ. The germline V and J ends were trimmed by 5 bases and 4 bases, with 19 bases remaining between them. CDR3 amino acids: CASSYGTGGLYEQYF. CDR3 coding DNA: TGCGCCAGCAGTTATGGGACGGGGGGCTTGTACGAGCAGTACTTC.

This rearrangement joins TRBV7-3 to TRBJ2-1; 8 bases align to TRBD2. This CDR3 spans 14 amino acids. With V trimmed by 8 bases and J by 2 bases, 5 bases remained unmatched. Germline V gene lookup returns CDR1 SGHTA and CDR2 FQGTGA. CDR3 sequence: CASPPGGAYNEQFF. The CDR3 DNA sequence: TGTGCCAGCCCTCCCGGGGGGGCCTACAATGAGCAGTTCTTC.

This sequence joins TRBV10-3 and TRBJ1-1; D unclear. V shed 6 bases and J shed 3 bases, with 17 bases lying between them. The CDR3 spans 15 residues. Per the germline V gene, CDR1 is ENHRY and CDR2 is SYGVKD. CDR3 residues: CAISDLRATDTEAFF. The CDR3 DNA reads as TGTGCCATCAGCGACCTCCGGGCCACCGACACTGAAGCTTTCTTT.

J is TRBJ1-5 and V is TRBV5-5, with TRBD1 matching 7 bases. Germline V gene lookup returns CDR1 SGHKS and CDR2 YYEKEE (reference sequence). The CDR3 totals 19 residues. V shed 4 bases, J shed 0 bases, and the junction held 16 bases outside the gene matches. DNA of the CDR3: TGTGCCAGCAGCCCTGGGGACAGAAAAAGAATTAATAGCAATCAGCCCCAGCATTTT. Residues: CASSPGDRKRINSNQPQHF.

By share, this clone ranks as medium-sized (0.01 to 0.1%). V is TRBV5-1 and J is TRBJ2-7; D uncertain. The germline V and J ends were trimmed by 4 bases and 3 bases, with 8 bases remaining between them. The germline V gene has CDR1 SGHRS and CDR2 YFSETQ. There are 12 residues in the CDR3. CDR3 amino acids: CASSVDSYEQYF. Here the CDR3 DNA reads TGCGCCAGCAGCGTCGATAGCTACGAGCAGTACTTC. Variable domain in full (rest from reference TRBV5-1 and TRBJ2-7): KAGVTQTPRYLIKTRGQQVTLSCSPISGHRSVSWYQQTPGQGLQFLFEYFSETQRNKGNFPGRFSGRQFSNSRSEMNVSTLELGDSALYLCASSVDSYEQYFGPGTRLTVT.

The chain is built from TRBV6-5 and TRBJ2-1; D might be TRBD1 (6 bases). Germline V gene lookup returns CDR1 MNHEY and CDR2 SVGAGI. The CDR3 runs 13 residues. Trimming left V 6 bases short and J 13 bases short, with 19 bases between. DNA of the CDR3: TGTGCCAGCAGCCAGGGGACGGCCCTCAGCCAGTTCTTC. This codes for CASSQGTALSQFF.

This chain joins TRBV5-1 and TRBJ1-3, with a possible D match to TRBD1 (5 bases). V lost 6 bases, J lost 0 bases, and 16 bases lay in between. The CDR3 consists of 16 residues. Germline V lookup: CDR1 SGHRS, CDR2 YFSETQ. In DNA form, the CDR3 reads TGCGCCAGCACCGCGGGTGGGGCGAGCTCTGGAAACACCATATATTTT. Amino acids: CASTAGGASSGNTIYF.

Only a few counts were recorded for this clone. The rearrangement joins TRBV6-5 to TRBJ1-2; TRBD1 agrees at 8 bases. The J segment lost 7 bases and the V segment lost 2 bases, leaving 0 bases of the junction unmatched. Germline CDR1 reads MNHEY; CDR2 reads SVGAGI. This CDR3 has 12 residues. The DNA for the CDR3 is TGTGCCAGCAGTTACGACAGGGGTGGCTACACCTTC. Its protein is CASSYDRGGYTF.

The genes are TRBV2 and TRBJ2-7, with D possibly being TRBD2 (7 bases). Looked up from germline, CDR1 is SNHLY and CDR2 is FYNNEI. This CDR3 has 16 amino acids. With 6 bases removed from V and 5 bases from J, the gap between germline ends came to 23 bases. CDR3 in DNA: TGTGCCAGCAGAGCAAAGATTGGCGGGGGCTGGGACGAGCAGTACTTC. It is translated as CASRAKIGGGWDEQYF.

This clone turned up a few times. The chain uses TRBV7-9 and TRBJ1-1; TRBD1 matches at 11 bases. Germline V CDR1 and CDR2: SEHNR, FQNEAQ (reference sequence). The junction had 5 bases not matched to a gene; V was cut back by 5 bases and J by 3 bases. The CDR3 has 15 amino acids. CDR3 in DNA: TGTGCCAGCAGCCCAGGACAGGGGGCGTACACTGAAGCTTTCTTT. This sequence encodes CASSPGQGAYTEAFF.

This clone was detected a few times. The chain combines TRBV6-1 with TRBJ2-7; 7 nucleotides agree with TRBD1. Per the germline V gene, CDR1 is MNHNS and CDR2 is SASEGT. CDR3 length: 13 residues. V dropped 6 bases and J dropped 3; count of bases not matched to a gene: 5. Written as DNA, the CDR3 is TGTGCCAGCAGGGGGACAGCACACTACGAGCAGTACTTC. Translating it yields CASRGTAHYEQYF.